This T cell receptor (beta chain) is drawn from a study of T cell responses to AZD1222 COVID-19 vaccine. CDR1 and CDR2 from the germline V gene are SGHKS and YYEKEE (reference sequence). The CDR3 spans 16 residues. J lost 1 base, V lost 4 bases, and 6 bases had no gene match. Repertoires were generated with immunoSEQ multiplex PCR, while TCRdb's copy carries only in-frame clones and drops some. There are about 78,000 clones in the sample; roughly 85% occur only once, and 2.5% to 3% lies in the top ten. The receptor was derived from an adult in good health. The sample in question was peripheral blood, obtained on day 0 of AZD1222 vaccination. This sequence joins TRBV5-5 and TRBJ2-3, with 10 nucleotides matching TRBD1. As DNA, the CDR3 is TGTGCCAGCAGCATAGACAGGGGGCTAGGCACAGATACGCAGTATTTT. Translation: CASSIDRGLGTDTQYF.